This T cell receptor beta chain was profiled in a study of beta chain features in type 1 diabetes (dated by TCRdb to 2016 to 2019). Context from the whole study: Patients and healthy donors did not differ in mean age, gender distribution, total cell number or subset yield. A total of some 100,000,000 sorted cells were examined across all samples, and the number of cells per subset was strongly correlated with RNA yield. The study compared TCRB repertoires of sorted circulating CD4+ T cell subsets between recently diagnosed type 1 diabetes patients and matched healthy donors. Regulatory and stem cell-like memory subsets were isolated from only 8 patients and roughly eight healthy donors, whereas naive and central memory subsets came from all 30 or so donors.

Sequences LGHNA (CDR1) and YSLEER (CDR2) are obtained from the germline V gene. Inclusive of the bounding cysteine and phenylalanine, the CDR3 is 14 residues long. This entry keeps only the CDR3 DNA: 42 bases, framed from base 1. V gives up 0 bases and J gives up 10 bases, and the segment between their germline ends measures 10 bases. For this clone: What antigen it recognizes has not been identified. No base quality values were provided; no much bigger clone lies one nucleotide off.

Points the paper makes about the study in general: At VDJ recombination sites, patients with type 1 diabetes made fewer insertions and deleted more nucleotides, a pattern implying thymic rearrangement abnormalities. Only small numbers of individuals were included in the HLA sub-analyses, which left unresolved whether HLA type had any influence on TCRB rearrangement. Because cDNA was sequenced instead of genomic DNA, activated cells with high expression could be over-represented, although the groups did not differ in activation or CD3 levels. PCR may preferentially amplify shorter templates, but because patient and control samples were amplified and corrected together, any resulting skew would affect both groups equally. Naive, central memory and regulatory TCRB repertoires appeared more similar among patients than among healthy donors. Type 1 diabetes patients showed a moderate but significant shortening of TCRB CDR3 length in all four CD4+ subsets.

The entire isolated RNA was reverse transcribed using the High Capacity cDNA Reverse Transcription Kit, and thus expressed TCRB transcripts were sequenced. Deep immunoSEQ sequencing was performed on naive, central memory and regulatory T cell samples, with an average of roughly 3.6 million total reads per sample. Sorted cells were lysed in RLT buffer and RNA was extracted with DNase-treated RNeasy Micro or Mini kits, depending on cell number. Each cell subset was processed on its own to prevent cross-contamination, while patient and healthy donor samples were processed together. The immunoSEQ multiplex PCR was used to amplify TCRB sequences from cDNA, generating 87-bp fragments that spanned the CDR3 region. Sequencing of the amplicons was performed on the Illumina HiSeq platform. The original pipeline was this. Synthetic template baselines were used to correct PCR bias computationally, reads within Hamming distance 2 were collapsed together, and singletons that could not be merged were discarded. Reads were aligned against IMGT to assign V, D and J genes, CDR3 length and insertions or deletions at six rearrangement sites. Clonotype counts were normalized to sorted cell number within each subset before computing true diversity and Gini coefficients with the tcR R package. Repertoire sharing was quantified using the overlap coefficient calculated on TCRB nucleotide sequences. Out-of-frame TCRB sequences from naive cells were analyzed as a proxy for the pre-selection repertoire. TCRdb retrieved this table from immuneACCESS and kept in-frame rearrangements only. Not all clones are present; in checked studies, unresolved V genes account for under half, and no reason is known for the remainder. V and J calls and clone size are as listed in that table; D and trimming were resolved from the DNA. The sample table shows under 300,000 clones, and about a tenth are seen once. Approximately 0.015% of the sample is in the top ten clones.

Each donor gave one peripheral blood draw, roughly 120 mL on average, collected into heparinised tubes. Naive, central memory, regulatory and stem cell-like memory CD4+ T cells were sorted on a BD FACSAria II using a panel including CD45RO, CCR7, CD25, CD127, CD95 and CD27. A purity above 95% was achieved for all sorted populations. Right away, PBMCs were isolated by Lymphoprep density gradient centrifugation and were stained directly, with no culture step. To minimize batch effects, samples were stained and sorted in pairs, one healthy donor with one patient per experiment. The sequencing sample was made of naive CD4+ T cells from blood. This sample's cell subset or site label indicates: true naive CD4+ T cells. This receptor was identified in a young man with type 1 diabetes. The receptor chain draws on TRBV4-3 and TRBJ1-6, with the identity of the D gene unclear. The nucleotide sequence reads as follows: TGCGCCAGCAGCCAAGATCCGGGTCGATCACCCCTCCACTTT. Its protein reads: CASSQDPGRSPLHF.